The 7 T cell receptor beta chains below were found in one sample sequenced in a study of cytotoxic CD8 clonotypes in ibrutinib-treated CLL. TCRdb's table, derived via immunoSEQ multiplex PCR, lists solely in-frame clones and lacks some. This table has around 310,000 clones, around four fifths appearing once. Specimen: PBMCs, collected before ibrutinib treatment. These receptor sequences come from a human donor with chronic lymphocytic leukemia.

The chain uses TRBV28 and TRBJ1-5, with D possibly TRBD1 on 6 matching bases. This CDR3 is built from 15 residues. V was cut by 3 bases and J by 5 bases, with 14 bases left in between. CDR1 and CDR2 (germline): MDHEN, SYDVKM. For the CDR3, the DNA is TGTGCCAGCAGTTTGCTGGGGGCGTGGGATCAGCCCCAGCATTTT. This codes for CASSLLGAWDQPQHF.

The chain carries TRBV5-1 and TRBJ2-2, with a possible D match to TRBD2 (6 bases). CDR3 length equals 16 residues. With 1 base removed from V and 1 base from J, the gap between germline ends came to 11 bases. CDR1 and CDR2 (germline): SGHRS, YFSETQ. The DNA of the CDR3 is TGCGCCAGCAGCTTGTCCGTAGCGGAGAACACCGGGGAGCTGTTTTTT. Residues: CASSLSVAENTGELFF.

The chain is built from TRBV11-1 and TRBJ2-7, with 9 bases aligning to TRBD1. J lost 7 bases, V lost 3 bases, and 4 bases had no gene match. Germline assignment: CDR1 SGHAT and CDR2 FQDESV (reference sequence). This CDR3 region has 13 residues. Here the CDR3 DNA reads TGTGCCAGCAGCTTCGGGACAGGGATTGAGCAGTACTTC. Amino acids: CASSFGTGIEQYF.

This chain joins TRBV27 and TRBJ2-7; D is tentatively TRBD1 or TRBD2 (5 bases each). From germline, CDR1 is MNHEY and CDR2 SMNVEV (reference sequence). Trimming cost V 5 bases and J 3 bases, with 17 bases left between them. The CDR3 runs 15 residues. CDR3 nucleotide sequence: TGTGCCAGCAGTCCGAGGGACGTCGGCATCTACGAGCAGTACTTC. Its protein is CASSPRDVGIYEQYF.

The genes are TRBV18 and TRBJ1-5; D is perhaps TRBD1 (5 bases). V lost 3 bases to trimming and J lost 1 base, with 13 bases between them. From germline, CDR1 is KGHSH and CDR2 LQKENI. CDR3 size: 16 residues. The CDR3 region has the DNA TGTGCCAGCTCACCCCTCGGGGGTAGGAGCAATCAGCCCCAGCATTTT. Protein: CASSPLGGRSNQPQHF.

The genes are TRBV5-1 and TRBJ2-5; 7 nucleotides align to TRBD2. The CDR3 extends over 13 amino acids. Trimming at V came to 7 bases and at J to 5 bases, leaving 8 bases not matched to a gene. The germline gives CDR1 SGHRS, CDR2 YFSETQ. The CDR3 nucleotides are TGCGCCAGCGCTAGCGGCGTGGGGGAGACCCAGTACTTC. It encodes CASASGVGETQYF.

This clone occurred a few times. This chain connects TRBV6-4 to TRBJ1-1; tentatively, D is TRBD1 (6 bases). Germline loops: CDR1 MRHNA, CDR2 SNTAGT. V dropped 3 bases and J dropped 1 base, with 6 bases sitting between them. The CDR3 contains 13 residues. The DNA for the CDR3 is TGTGCCAGCAGTGAGGGGGCGAACACTGAAGCTTTCTTT. Amino acids: CASSEGANTEAFF.